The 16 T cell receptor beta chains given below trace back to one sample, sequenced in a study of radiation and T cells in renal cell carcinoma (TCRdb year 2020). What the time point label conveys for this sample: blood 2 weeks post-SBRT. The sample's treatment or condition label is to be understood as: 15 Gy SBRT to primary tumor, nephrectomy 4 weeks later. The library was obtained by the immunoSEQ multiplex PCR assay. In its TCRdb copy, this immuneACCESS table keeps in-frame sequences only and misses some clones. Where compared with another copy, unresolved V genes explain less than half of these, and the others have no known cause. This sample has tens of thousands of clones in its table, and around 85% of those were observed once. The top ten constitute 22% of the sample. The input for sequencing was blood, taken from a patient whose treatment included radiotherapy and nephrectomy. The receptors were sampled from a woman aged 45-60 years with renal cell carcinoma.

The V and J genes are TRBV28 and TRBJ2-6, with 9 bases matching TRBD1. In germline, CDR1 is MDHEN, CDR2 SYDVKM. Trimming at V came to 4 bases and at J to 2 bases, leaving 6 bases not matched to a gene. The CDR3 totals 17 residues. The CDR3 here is CASSSGTGYTGANVLTF. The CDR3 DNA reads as TGTGCCAGCAGTTCCGGGACAGGGTATACTGGGGCCAACGTCCTGACTTTC.

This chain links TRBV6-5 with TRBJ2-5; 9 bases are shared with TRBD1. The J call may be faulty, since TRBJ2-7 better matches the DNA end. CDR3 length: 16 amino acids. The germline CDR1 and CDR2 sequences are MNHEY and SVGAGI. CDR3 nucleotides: TGTGCCAGCAGTTACTCGTTCGGGACAGGGCGTGTCGAGCAGTACTTC. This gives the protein CASSYSFGTGRVEQYF.

CDR3 in DNA: TGTGCCAGCTCATGGGGGACCCGGACTGGAAACACCATATATTTT. This gives the protein CASSWGTRTGNTIYF. The gene calls are TRBV18 and TRBJ1-3; D is possibly TRBD1 (5 bases). CDR3 length equals 15 residues. From germline, CDR1 is KGHSH and CDR2 LQKENI. Trimming took off 5 bases at V and 2 bases at J, with 13 bases between the two ends. Full variable domain (missing parts from reference TRBV18 and TRBJ1-3): NAGVMQNPRHLVRRRGQEARLRCSPMKGHSHVYWYRQLPEEGLKFMVYLQKENIIDESGMPKERFSAEFPKEGPSILRIQQVVRGDSAAYFCASSWGTRTGNTIYFGEGSWLTVV.

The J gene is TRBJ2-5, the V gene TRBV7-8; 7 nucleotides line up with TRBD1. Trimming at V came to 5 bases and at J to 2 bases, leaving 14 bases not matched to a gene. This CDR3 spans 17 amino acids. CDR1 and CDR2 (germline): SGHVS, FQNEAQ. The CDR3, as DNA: TGTGCCAGCAGCACGTCGACAGGGATACGAGGTCAAGAGACCCAGTACTTC. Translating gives CASSTSTGIRGQETQYF.

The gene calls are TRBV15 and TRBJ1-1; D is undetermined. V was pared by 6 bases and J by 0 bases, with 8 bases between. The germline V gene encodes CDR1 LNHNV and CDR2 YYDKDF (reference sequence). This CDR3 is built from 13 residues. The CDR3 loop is CATRLGMNTEAFF. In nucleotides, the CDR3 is TGTGCCACCAGGCTGGGAATGAACACTGAAGCTTTCTTT. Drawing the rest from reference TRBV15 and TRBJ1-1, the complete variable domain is DAMVIQNPRYQVTQFGKPVTLSCSQTLNHNVMYWYQQKSSQAPKLLFHYYDKDFNNEADTPDNFQSRRPNTSFCFLDIRSPGLGDTAMYLCATRLGMNTEAFFGQGTRLTVV.

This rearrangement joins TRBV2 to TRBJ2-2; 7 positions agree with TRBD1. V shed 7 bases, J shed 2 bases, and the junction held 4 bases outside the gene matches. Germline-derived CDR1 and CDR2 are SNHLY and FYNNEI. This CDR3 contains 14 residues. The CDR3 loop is CASIGTVNTGELFF. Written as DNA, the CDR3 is TGTGCCAGCATTGGGACAGTAAACACCGGGGAGCTGTTTTTT.

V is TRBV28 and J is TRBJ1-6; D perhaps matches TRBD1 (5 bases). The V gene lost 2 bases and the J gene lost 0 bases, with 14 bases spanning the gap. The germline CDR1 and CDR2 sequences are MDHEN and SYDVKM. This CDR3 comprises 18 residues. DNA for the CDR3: TGTGCCAGCAGTTTACCCCGGGACGGGAGCTCCTATAATTCACCCCTCCACTTT. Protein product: CASSLPRDGSSYNSPLHF.

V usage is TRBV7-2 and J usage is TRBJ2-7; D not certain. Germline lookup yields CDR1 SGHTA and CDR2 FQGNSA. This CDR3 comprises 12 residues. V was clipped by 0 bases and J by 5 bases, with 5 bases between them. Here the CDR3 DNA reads TGTGCCAGCAGCTTAGCGGGCCACGAGCAGTACTTC. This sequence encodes CASSLAGHEQYF.

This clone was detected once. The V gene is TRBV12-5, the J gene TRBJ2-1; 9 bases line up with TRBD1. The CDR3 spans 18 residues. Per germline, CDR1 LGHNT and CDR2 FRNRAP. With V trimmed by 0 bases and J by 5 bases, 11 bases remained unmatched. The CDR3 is CASGLVISRDRVNNEQFF. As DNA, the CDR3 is TGTGCTAGTGGTTTGGTTATCTCCCGGGACAGGGTGAACAATGAGCAGTTCTTC.

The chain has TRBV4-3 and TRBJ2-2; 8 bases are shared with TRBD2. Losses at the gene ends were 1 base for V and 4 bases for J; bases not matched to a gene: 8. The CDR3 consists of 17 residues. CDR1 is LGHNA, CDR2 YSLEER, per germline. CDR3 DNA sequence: TGCGCCAGCAGCCAAGGGGTCGCGGGGGGTTCCACCGGGGAGCTGTTTTTT. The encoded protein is CASSQGVAGGSTGELFF.

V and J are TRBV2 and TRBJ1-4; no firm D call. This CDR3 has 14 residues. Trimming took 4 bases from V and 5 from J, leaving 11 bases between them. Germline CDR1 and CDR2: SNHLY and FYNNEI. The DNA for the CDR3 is TGTGCCAGCAGTGCGGAACAGATAAATGAAAAACTGTTTTTT. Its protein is CASSAEQINEKLFF.

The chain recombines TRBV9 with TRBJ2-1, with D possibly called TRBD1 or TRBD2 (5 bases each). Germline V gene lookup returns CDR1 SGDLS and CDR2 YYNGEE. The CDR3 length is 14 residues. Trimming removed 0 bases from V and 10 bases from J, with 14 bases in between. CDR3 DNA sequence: TGTGCCAGCAGCGTAGGGGGGACCCCCCTCGAGCAGTTCTTC. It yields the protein CASSVGGTPLEQFF. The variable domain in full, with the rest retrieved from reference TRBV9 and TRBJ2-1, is DSGVTQTPKHLITATGQRVTLRCSPRSGDLSVYWYQQSLDQGLQFLIQYYNGEERAKGNILERFSAQQFPDLHSELNLSSLELGDSALYFCASSVGGTPLEQFFGPGTRLTVL.

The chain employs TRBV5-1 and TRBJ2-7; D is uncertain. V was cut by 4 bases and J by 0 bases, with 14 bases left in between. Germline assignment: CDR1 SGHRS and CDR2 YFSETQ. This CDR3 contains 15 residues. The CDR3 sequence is CASSDLRSFSYEQYF. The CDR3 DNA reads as TGCGCCAGCAGCGACCTTAGATCTTTCTCCTACGAGCAGTACTTC.

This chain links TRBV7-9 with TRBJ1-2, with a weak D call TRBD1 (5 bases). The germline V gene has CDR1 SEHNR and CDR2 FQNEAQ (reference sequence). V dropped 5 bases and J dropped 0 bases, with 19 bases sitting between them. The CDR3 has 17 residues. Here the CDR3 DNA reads TGTGCCAGCAGCCCCTTTGGCAGACAGAGCGCTAACTATGGCTACACCTTC. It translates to CASSPFGRQSANYGYTF.

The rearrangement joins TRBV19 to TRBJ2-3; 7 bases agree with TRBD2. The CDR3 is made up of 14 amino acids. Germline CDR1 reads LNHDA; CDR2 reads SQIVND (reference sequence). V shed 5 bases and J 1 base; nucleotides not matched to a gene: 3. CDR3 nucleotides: TGTGCCAGTAGTGGGAGGGACGGCACAGATACGCAGTATTTT. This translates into CASSGRDGTDTQYF.

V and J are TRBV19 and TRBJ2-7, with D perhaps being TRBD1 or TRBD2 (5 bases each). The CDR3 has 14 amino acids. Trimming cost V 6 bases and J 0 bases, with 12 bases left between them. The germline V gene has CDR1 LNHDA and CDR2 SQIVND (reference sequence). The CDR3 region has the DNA TGTGCCAGTAGGGAGGACGGGACCTCCTACGAGCAGTACTTC. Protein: CASREDGTSYEQYF.